One sample yielded the 22 T cell receptor beta chains listed below, sequenced in a study of blood T cell repertoires in COVID-19. Data came from immunoSEQ multiplex PCR; TCRdb stores just in-frame clones and leaves some out. The repertoire holds tens of thousands of clones, with approximately 95% as singletons. The sequenced sample was peripheral blood. The source is a man in his sixties or seventies with active COVID-19.

V gene TRBV5-3 combines with J gene TRBJ2-6; D gene ambiguous. TRBV5-3 is designated an ORF whose function remains uncertain. Trimming left V 8 bases short and J 0 bases short, with 9 bases between. CDR3 length: 14 amino acids. CDR3 sequence reads: CARWLSSGANVLTF. The CDR3 coding sequence is TGTGCCAGGTGGCTGTCCTCTGGGGCCAACGTCCTGACTTTC.

This chain connects TRBV28 to TRBJ1-2; perhaps TRBD1 as D (6 bases). This CDR3 spans 13 amino acids. Trimming took 3 bases from V and 7 from J, leaving 12 bases between them. Germline V gives CDR1 MDHEN, CDR2 SYDVKM. The CDR3 bases are TGTGCCAGCAGTTTTCAGGGGTTGGGTGGCTACACCTTC. Translated, it gives CASSFQGLGGYTF.

In nucleotides, the CDR3 is TGTGCCAGCAGCCACACTGGGGGCAGTACCACCGGGGAGCTGTTTTTT. The encoded protein is CASSHTGGSTTGELFF. The chain employs TRBV3-1 (or the pseudogene TRBV3-2) and TRBJ2-2; tentatively, D is TRBD1 (6 bases). The ends were cut back, 3 bases at V and 4 bases at J, with 15 bases in the middle. This CDR3 has 16 residues. The germline CDR1 and CDR2 sequences are LGHDT and YNNKEL (reference sequence).

This clone was picked up a small number of times. The chain employs TRBV14 and TRBJ1-1; D not certain. The CDR3 has 15 amino acids. Trimming pared 2 bases from V and 7 bases from J, leaving 17 bases between. CDR1 is SGHDN, CDR2 FVKESK, per germline. CDR3 DNA: TGTGCCAGCAGCCAATCGGTCCCAAGTATAATTGAAGCTTTCTTT. Protein product: CASSQSVPSIIEAFF.

V is TRBV11-3 and J is TRBJ1-6, with D possibly TRBD1 on 5 matching bases. Per germline, CDR1 SGHNT and CDR2 YENEEA. The V end lost 1 base, the J end lost 7 bases, and 11 bases lay between the germline ends. This CDR3 has 15 amino acids. The CDR3 DNA sequence: TGTGCCAGCAGCTTAGGGCAGGGTTGGAATTCACCCCTCCACTTT. As protein: CASSLGQGWNSPLHF.

This clone appeared a few times. The rearrangement links TRBV2 to TRBJ1-6; possibly TRBD1 for D (5 bases). Trimming stripped 7 bases from V and 10 bases from J, with 14 bases between. This CDR3 is built from 13 residues. Germline CDR1 is SNHLY and CDR2 is FYNNEI. The CDR3 coding sequence is TGTGCCAGCACTGGGCCTAGGGGATCACCCCTCCACTTT. Protein sequence: CASTGPRGSPLHF.

The rearrangement joins TRBV7-2 to TRBJ2-7, with D tentatively TRBD2 (5 bases). Germline V gene data show CDR1 as SGHTA and CDR2 as FQGNSA. The length of the CDR3 is 16 residues. V gave up 1 base and J gave up 0 bases, with 13 bases separating them. CDR3 sequence (DNA): TGTGCCAGCAGCTTAGTGGCTAGCCTTAGCTCCTACGAGCAGTACTTC. Translating gives CASSLVASLSSYEQYF.

The chain carries TRBV10-3 and TRBJ2-2; D not resolved. Trimming took off 6 bases at V and 7 bases at J, with 18 bases between the two ends. Germline CDR1 is ENHRY and CDR2 is SYGVKD. This CDR3 region has 15 residues. This CDR3 reads CAIRGSELKIGELFF. The CDR3 DNA sequence: TGTGCCATCAGGGGTTCGGAGTTGAAAATCGGGGAGCTGTTTTTT.

The chain carries TRBV11-2 and TRBJ2-5; TRBD2 agrees at 15 bases. The V gene's germline CDR1 is SGHAT and CDR2 FQNNGV. V shed 5 bases, J shed 1 base, and the junction held 5 bases outside the gene matches. This CDR3 is 17 amino acids long. CDR3 protein: CASSPGLAGGPQETQYF. In DNA form, the CDR3 reads TGTGCCAGCAGCCCAGGACTAGCGGGGGGGCCCCAAGAGACCCAGTACTTC.

V gene TRBV27 combines with J gene TRBJ2-3; the match to TRBD2 covers 13 bases. This CDR3 comprises 16 residues. Germline CDR1 reads MNHEY; CDR2 reads SMNVEV (reference sequence). V was clipped by 4 bases and J by 6 bases; unmatched bases: 7. The chain's CDR3 is CASSSQTSGGRDTQYF. CDR3 DNA: TGTGCCAGCAGTTCCCAGACTAGCGGGGGGAGGGATACGCAGTATTTT.

This clone was found once. The rearrangement links TRBV19 to TRBJ2-1, with D possibly matching TRBD2 (7 bases). V was cut by 1 base and J by 8 bases, with 15 bases left in between. Germline V gene data show CDR1 as LNHDA and CDR2 as SQIVND (reference sequence). The CDR3 length is 15 residues. CDR3 protein: CASSIGGGPSYEQFF. The DNA for the CDR3 is TGTGCCAGTAGTATAGGGGGGGGGCCGAGCTATGAGCAGTTCTTC.

This clone appeared a few times. The V gene is TRBV7-9, the J gene TRBJ2-5, with TRBD1 identical over 10 bases. Germline CDR1 is SEHNR and CDR2 is FQNEAQ (reference sequence). V shed 4 bases and J 4 bases; nucleotides not matched to a gene: 3. There are 14 residues in the CDR3. CDR3 protein: CASSSTGGGETQYF. DNA of the CDR3: TGTGCCAGCAGCTCGACAGGGGGCGGAGAGACCCAGTACTTC. Full variable domain (rest looked up from reference TRBV7-9 and TRBJ2-5): DTGVSQNPRHKITKRGQNVTFRCDPISEHNRLYWYRQTLGQGPEFLTYFQNEAQLEKSRLLSDRFSAERPKGSFSTLEIQRTEQGDSAMYLCASSSTGGGETQYFGPGTRLLVL.

V gene TRBV6-1 combines with J gene TRBJ1-5; 7 bases fit TRBD1. Trimming at V came to 3 bases and at J to 6 bases, leaving 8 bases not matched to a gene. Germline assignment: CDR1 MNHNS and CDR2 SASEGT. The CDR3 loop spans 15 amino acids. The CDR3 protein is CASSDKGAGSQPQHF. CDR3 bases: TGTGCCAGCAGTGATAAGGGGGCCGGTTCTCAGCCCCAGCATTTT.

The chain recombines TRBV6-5 with TRBJ2-5, with 10 bases lining up with TRBD2. V trimming: 5 bases; J trimming: 4 bases; junction bases outside the gene matches: 4. This CDR3 region has 14 residues. The germline gives CDR1 MNHEY, CDR2 SVGAGI. The CDR3: CASSSGGAPETQYF. The DNA for the CDR3 is TGTGCCAGCAGTAGCGGGGGGGCCCCAGAGACCCAGTACTTC.

The CDR3 is CASSFNRYNEQFF. CDR3 nucleotide sequence: TGCGCCAGCAGCTTTAACAGGTACAATGAGCAGTTCTTC. J is TRBJ2-1 and V is TRBV5-1, with D possibly being TRBD1 (5 bases). Germline CDR1 and CDR2: SGHRS and YFSETQ. This CDR3 has 13 residues. V was pared by 2 bases and J by 4 bases, with 7 bases between. Complete variable domain (other parts from reference TRBV5-1 and TRBJ2-1): KAGVTQTPRYLIKTRGQQVTLSCSPISGHRSVSWYQQTPGQGLQFLFEYFSETQRNKGNFPGRFSGRQFSNSRSEMNVSTLELGDSALYLCASSFNRYNEQFFGPGTRLTVL.

The rearrangement joins TRBV19 to TRBJ2-3; D perhaps matches TRBD1 (6 bases). Deletions cut 0 bases from V and 0 bases from J, with 13 bases between. Germline values: CDR1 LNHDA, CDR2 SQIVND (reference sequence). CDR3 length: 17 amino acids. This CDR3 is CASSIDLRDTSTDTQYF. CDR3 DNA sequence: TGTGCCAGTAGTATAGATCTCCGGGACACAAGCACAGATACGCAGTATTTT.

The chain uses TRBV6-5 and TRBJ2-7; D possibly corresponds to TRBD1 (6 bases). V dropped 5 bases and J dropped 5 bases, with 13 bases sitting between them. The CDR3 length is 13 residues. Germline V gene sequence: CDR1 MNHEY, CDR2 SVGAGI. CDR3 in DNA: TGTGCCAGCAGTCTAACAGGGTTCAACGAGCAGTACGTC. This sequence encodes CASSLTGFNEQYV.

This clone was recorded once. The chain employs TRBV25-1 and TRBJ1-2; 8 bases fit TRBD1. V lost 4 bases, J lost 8 bases, and 9 bases stayed unmatched. Germline V gene lookup returns CDR1 MGHDK and CDR2 SYGVNS. This CDR3 region has 14 residues. In DNA, the CDR3 is TGTGCCAGCAGTGTACAGGGGGAGGTTCGGGGCTACACCTTC. Translated: CASSVQGEVRGYTF.

This chain joins TRBV5-4 and TRBJ2-1, with TRBD2 matching over 8 bases. Germline values: CDR1 SGHNT, CDR2 YYREEE (reference sequence). The CDR3 runs to 15 residues. V lost 4 bases, J lost 2 bases, and 5 bases stayed unmatched. The CDR3 protein is CASSAPRGAYNEQFF. Written as DNA, the CDR3 is TGTGCCAGCAGCGCCCCGCGGGGGGCCTACAATGAGCAGTTCTTC.

V and J are TRBV6-5 and TRBJ1-2, with D uncertain. CDR3 length: 14 residues. Germline V lookup: CDR1 MNHEY, CDR2 SVGAGI. V gave up 0 bases and J gave up 6 bases, with 11 bases separating them. CDR3: CASSYSVSPDGYTF. The CDR3 DNA reads TGTGCCAGCAGTTACTCTGTTAGCCCGGATGGCTACACCTTC.

The chain links TRBV7-9 to TRBJ2-1; 13 bases are a match to TRBD2. The CDR3 has 15 residues. After removal of 7 bases from V and 9 bases from J, the junction contained 9 bases not matched to a gene. Germline CDR1 and CDR2: SEHNR and FQNEAQ (reference sequence). This chain's CDR3 is CASTPGTSGEFEQFF. CDR3 bases: TGTGCCAGCACCCCCGGGACTAGCGGGGAATTTGAGCAGTTCTTC.

The genes are TRBV5-6 and TRBJ2-1, with 7 bases identical to TRBD2. J was trimmed by 9 bases and V by 2 bases; bases with no gene match: 5. Per germline, CDR1 SGHDT and CDR2 YYEEEE. This CDR3 comprises 13 residues. The CDR3 DNA reads as TGTGCCAGCAGCTTAGCGGGGTTGAGTGAGCAGTTCTTC. This translates into CASSLAGLSEQFF.